This TCR beta chain was recorded in a study of blood T cell repertoires in COVID-19. Study-level background: T cells, B-cell-depleted T cells, or PBMCs provided the cDNA or gDNA that served as material.

As originally analysed: Using reference gene primer amplification, nucleated cell counts were estimated. Sequenced by immunoSEQ multiplex PCR; TCRdb stores in-frame clones only, minus some. V, J and clone size derive from that table, while D and trimming were established from the DNA sequence. Of under 300,000 clones detected, roughly four fifths appear once; the ten largest clones hold less than 4%. The CDR3 has 15 residues. V trimming: 2 bases; J trimming: 0 bases; junction bases outside the gene matches: 3. Germline CDR1 KGHSH, CDR2 LQKENI. The TCR sequence derives from a young woman with acute or convalescent COVID-19. The J gene is TRBJ1-1, the V gene TRBV18; 7 nucleotides match TRBD1. What was sequenced was peripheral blood. The CDR3 here is CASSPVQGMNTEAFF. The CDR3 region has the DNA TGTGCCAGCTCACCAGTACAGGGGATGAACACTGAAGCTTTCTTT.